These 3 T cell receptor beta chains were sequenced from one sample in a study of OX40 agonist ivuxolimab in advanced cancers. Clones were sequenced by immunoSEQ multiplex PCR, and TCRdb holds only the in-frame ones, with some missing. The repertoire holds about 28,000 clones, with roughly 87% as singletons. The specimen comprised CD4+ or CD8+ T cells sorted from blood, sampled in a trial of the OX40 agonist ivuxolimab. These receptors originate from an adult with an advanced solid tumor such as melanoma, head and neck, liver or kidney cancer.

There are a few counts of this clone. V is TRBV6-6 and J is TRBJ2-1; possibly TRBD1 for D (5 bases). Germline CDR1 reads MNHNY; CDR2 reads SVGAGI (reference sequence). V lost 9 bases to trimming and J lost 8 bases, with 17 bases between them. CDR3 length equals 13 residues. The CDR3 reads CASMAAGLDEQFF. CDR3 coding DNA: TGTGCCAGTATGGCGGCAGGGCTGGATGAGCAGTTCTTC.

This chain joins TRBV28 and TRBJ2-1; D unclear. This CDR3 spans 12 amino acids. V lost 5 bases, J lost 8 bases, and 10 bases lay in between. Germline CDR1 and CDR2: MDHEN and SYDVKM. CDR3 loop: CASSESPHEQFF. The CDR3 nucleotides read TGTGCCAGCAGTGAATCTCCCCATGAGCAGTTCTTC.

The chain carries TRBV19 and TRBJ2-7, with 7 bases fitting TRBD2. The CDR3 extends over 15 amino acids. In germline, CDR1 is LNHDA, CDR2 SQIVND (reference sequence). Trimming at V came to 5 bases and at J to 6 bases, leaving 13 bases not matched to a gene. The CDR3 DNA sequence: TGTGCCAGTAGTCGACTGACTCCCGGGGAGGGCGAGCAGTACTTC. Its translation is CASSRLTPGEGEQYF.